What follows are 10 T cell receptor beta chains derived from one specimen sequenced in a study of CD8+ T cells in alopecia areata. In each case, RNA was isolated and then reverse transcribed into cDNA as the sequencing template. TCRdb's table, derived via immunoSEQ multiplex PCR, lists solely in-frame clones and lacks some. Among 200,000 to 250,000 clones listed, 57% were seen once. Sequences were derived from CD4+ T cells sorted from blood, sampled at week 0. These receptors were taken from a human donor with alopecia areata.

The CDR3 DNA follows: TGCAGCGCCAAAGGGGACTGGAGAAGCACAGATACGCAGTATTTT. It is translated as CSAKGDWRSTDTQYF. The rearrangement uses TRBV29-1 and TRBJ2-3; the D gene is possibly TRBD2 (6 bases). The germline CDR1 and CDR2 sequences are SQVTM and ANQGSEA. The CDR3 is made up of 15 amino acids. V lost 7 bases to trimming and J lost 0 bases, with 17 bases between them.

This clone was counted many times. V is TRBV7-9 and J is TRBJ1-3, with D tentatively TRBD1 (5 bases). V lost 3 bases and J lost 4, with 13 bases in between. Germline V gives CDR1 SEHNR, CDR2 FQNEAQ (reference sequence). CDR3 length equals 15 residues. The CDR3 region has the DNA TGTGCCAGCAGCTTGGGGGAGTCGATCGGAAACACCATATATTTT. It yields the protein CASSLGESIGNTIYF. The full variable domain, in which reference TRBV7-9 and TRBJ1-3 provide the parts outside the CDR3, is DTGVSQNPRHKITKRGQNVTFRCDPISEHNRLYWYRQTLGQGPEFLTYFQNEAQLEKSRLLSDRFSAERPKGSFSTLEIQRTEQGDSAMYLCASSLGESIGNTIYFGEGSWLTVV.

The chain joins TRBV11-1 to TRBJ1-2, with D perhaps matching TRBD1 (5 bases). This CDR3 is built from 12 residues. V shed 5 bases and J shed 6 bases, with 10 bases lying between them. From germline, CDR1 is SGHAT and CDR2 FQDESV (reference sequence). The DNA for the CDR3 is TGTGCCAGCAGCCGAGAGGGGAATGGCTACACCTTC. Protein: CASSREGNGYTF. Supplemented by reference TRBV11-1 and TRBJ1-2, the full variable domain reads EAEVAQSPRYKITEKSQAVAFWCDPISGHATLYWYRQILGQGPELLVQFQDESVVDDSQLPKDRFSAERLKGVDSTLKIQPAELGDSAMYLCASSREGNGYTFGSGTRLTVV.

The chain links TRBV6-6 to TRBJ1-2; 7 bases match TRBD1. Germline V gene lookup returns CDR1 MNHNY and CDR2 SVGAGI (reference sequence). The CDR3 is 14 amino acids. V lost 7 bases to trimming and J lost 8 bases; unmatched junction nucleotides: 13. In DNA, the CDR3 is TGTGCCAGCACCCATAATATCCAGGGGGTAGGCTACACCTTC. Its translation: CASTHNIQGVGYTF.

The rearrangement links TRBV15 to TRBJ1-2, with D perhaps matching TRBD1 (6 bases). Trimming took 4 bases from V and 7 from J, leaving 7 bases between them. Germline lookup yields CDR1 LNHNV and CDR2 YYDKDF (reference sequence). CDR3 size: 11 residues. The CDR3 coding sequence is TGTGCCACCAGCAACAGGGTTGGCTACACCTTC. Translating gives CATSNRVGYTF.

This clone was found a few times. V gene TRBV7-2 combines with J gene TRBJ2-7; D is ambiguous. V was shortened by 4 bases and J by 5 bases, with 6 bases between the two germline ends. This CDR3 is built from 11 residues. Germline CDR1 is SGHTA and CDR2 is FQGNSA. CDR3 protein: CASSSFNEQYF. The CDR3 DNA follows: TGTGCCAGCAGCTCCTTTAACGAGCAGTACTTC.

This clone was found a few times. V gene TRBV23-1 combines with J gene TRBJ1-6, with a weak D call TRBD1 (5 bases). TRBV23-1 is identified as an open reading frame with a role that is uncertain. Trimming took off 2 bases at V and 7 bases at J, with 12 bases between the two ends. This CDR3 is 15 amino acids long. CDR3 loop: CASSQGGWENSPLHF. The CDR3, as DNA: TGCGCCAGCAGTCAAGGGGGGTGGGAAAATTCACCCCTCCACTTT.

The chain couples TRBV15 to TRBJ1-4; no reliable D call. The CDR3 spans 15 residues. V lost 1 base to trimming and J lost 0 bases, with 6 bases between them. CDR1 and CDR2 from the germline V gene are LNHNV and YYDKDF (reference sequence). The CDR3 nucleotides read TGTGCCACCAGCAGAGGGGATTCAACTAATGAAAAACTGTTTTTT. Protein product: CATSRGDSTNEKLFF.

J is TRBJ2-5 and V is TRBV4-1; 7 bases are a match to TRBD1. In germline, CDR1 is MGHRA, CDR2 YSYEKL. V gave up 1 base and J gave up 1 base; unmatched junction bases: 9. This CDR3 contains 17 residues. The CDR3: CASSQVRGPGIQETQYF. DNA for the CDR3: TGCGCCAGCAGCCAAGTGAGGGGGCCGGGGATCCAAGAGACCCAGTACTTC.

This clone came up many times. CDR3 in amino acids: CASSRPGHEQYF. The DNA for the CDR3 is TGTGCCAGCAGCAGACCGGGGCACGAGCAGTACTTC. The chain employs TRBV21-1 and TRBJ2-7. TRBV21-1 is reported as a pseudogene. The CDR3 has 12 amino acids.